Following are 9 T cell receptor beta chains from one sample sequenced in a study of blood T cell repertoires in COVID-19. The assay was immunoSEQ multiplex PCR, and TCRdb's table has in-frame clones only and misses some. The table has approximately 170,000 clones, 88% seen once. The sequencing sample was made of peripheral blood. Receptors were obtained from a middle-aged man who had recovered from COVID-19.

This clone was recorded only once. The CDR3 coding sequence is TGTGCCAGCAGCGAAATACAGGGTTTCCATGGCTACACCTTC. Translated, it gives CASSEIQGFHGYTF. The chain couples TRBV3-1 (or the pseudogene TRBV3-2) to TRBJ1-2, with D possibly being TRBD1 (6 bases). Trimming took 5 bases from V and 6 from J, leaving 16 bases between them. The germline CDR1 and CDR2 sequences are LGHDT and YNNKEL (reference sequence). CDR3 size: 14 residues.

The chain recombines TRBV27 with TRBJ2-7; tentatively, D is TRBD1 (7 bases). Germline V CDR1 and CDR2: MNHEY, SMNVEV (reference sequence). The V and J ends lost 6 bases and 6 bases respectively, with 21 bases between them. This CDR3 has 15 amino acids. The CDR3 protein is CASSHRGTDNREQYF. The CDR3 DNA follows: TGTGCCAGCAGCCATCGCGGGACAGATAACCGCGAGCAGTACTTC.

V usage is TRBV28 and J usage is TRBJ1-2; TRBD1 matches at 7 bases. The V gene end was trimmed by 8 bases and the J gene end by 3 bases; junction bases not matched to a gene: 0. Germline V gives CDR1 MDHEN, CDR2 SYDVKM. The CDR3 is made up of 11 amino acids. CDR3 sequence: CASGTDYGYTF. The CDR3 DNA reads as TGTGCCAGCGGGACAGACTATGGCTACACCTTC.

Only one count was recorded for this clone. This chain connects TRBV27 to TRBJ2-4; a possible D gene is TRBD1 (6 bases). In germline, CDR1 is MNHEY, CDR2 SMNVEV (reference sequence). V lost 5 bases, J lost 4 bases, and 18 bases lay in between. The CDR3 loop spans 16 amino acids. CDR3: CASSLSRGVIKNIQYF. CDR3 in DNA: TGTGCCAGCAGTCTCAGCAGGGGTGTAATTAAAAACATTCAGTACTTC.

This chain joins TRBV29-1 and TRBJ2-7; maybe TRBD2 (5 bases). This CDR3 has 11 residues. Germline loops: CDR1 SQVTM, CDR2 ANQGSEA. As DNA, the CDR3 is TGCAGTTTTATCGGGACCTACGAGCAGTACTTC. It yields the protein CSFIGTYEQYF.

V usage is TRBV19 and J usage is TRBJ1-5; possible D gene TRBD1, 6 bases. With 11 bases removed from V and 5 bases from J, the gap between germline ends came to 13 bases. Germline-derived CDR1 and CDR2 are LNHDA and SQIVND (reference sequence). The CDR3 consists of 12 residues. This chain's CDR3 is CASHQGYQPQHF. The CDR3, as DNA: TGTGCCTCACACCAGGGGTATCAGCCCCAGCATTTT.

In the case of this clone: This same CDR3 is encoded by further DNA sequences in the sample. J is TRBJ2-5 and V is TRBV29-1; 8 bases align to TRBD1. This CDR3 region has 12 residues. The germline CDR1 and CDR2 sequences are SQVTM and ANQGSEA. The V and J ends lost 6 bases and 2 bases, in that order; junction bases with no gene match: 2. Written as DNA, the CDR3 is TGCAGCGTCGGGACAGGACAAGAGACCCAGTACTTC. Encoded protein: CSVGTGQETQYF.

V usage is TRBV4-3 and J usage is TRBJ2-7; TRBD1 agrees at 9 bases. The CDR3 is 14 amino acids. The V segment lost 6 bases and the J segment 6 bases; nucleotides outside the gene matches: 9. Germline V gene lookup returns CDR1 LGHNA and CDR2 YSLEER. The chain's CDR3 is CASSLGQGRSEQYF. Written as DNA, the CDR3 is TGCGCCAGCAGTCTCGGACAGGGGCGCAGCGAGCAGTACTTC.

This chain uses TRBV19 with TRBJ2-2; 12 bases align to TRBD2. Germline CDR1 is LNHDA and CDR2 is SQIVND (reference sequence). Trimming removed 6 bases from V and 0 bases from J; junction bases left unmatched: 8. The CDR3 is made up of 18 amino acids. CDR3 coding DNA: TGTGCCAGTAGGCGCGGACTAGCGGGAACCCCGAACACCGGGGAGCTGTTTTTT. Encoded protein: CASRRGLAGTPNTGELFF.